This paragraph covers one T cell receptor (beta chain) sequence. The antigen remains undetermined. Graves' hyperthyroidism was deemed stable absent ophthalmopathy progression within 18 months. Clinical symptoms, serum thyroxine, TRAb, thyroid ultrasound and orbital computed tomography informed diagnoses. The CDR3 spans 15 residues. Trimming at V came to 6 bases and at J to 5 bases, leaving 9 bases not matched to a gene. From germline, CDR1 is LNHDA and CDR2 SQIVND (reference sequence). This sample is part of a study of T cells in Graves' hyperthyroidism and ophthalmopathy. There were TCR beta CDR3 regions amplified from RNA transcripts. HTBI primers were employed in a first-round RT-PCR of the TCR CDR3. TCRdb fed the multiplex PCR reads into MiXCR, producing one record per CDR3 protein. The data contain approximately 600,000 distinct CDR3 sequences, around 15% of them seen just once; the ten biggest clones take up approximately 3.8%.

Study outcomes and limitations: Within blood appeared most thyroid clonotypes that had expanded above 0.001.

This chain links TRBV19 with TRBJ2-7; the match to TRBD2 covers 11 bases. The clonotype comes from a woman aged 25 to 39 with Graves' hyperthyroidism. The sample was blood. The CDR3: CASRTTSGSIDEQYF. The CDR3 DNA reads TGTGCCAGTAGAACTACTAGCGGGAGTATCGACGAGCAGTACTTC.